The rows below give T cell receptor beta chains drawn from one sample of a study of blood T cell repertoires in COVID-19. Some clones are missing from TCRdb's copy, which holds only in-frame ones; the method was immunoSEQ multiplex PCR. The table shows under 250,000 clones, with less than 85% occurring only once. Material: PBMCs or T cells enriched from blood (not recorded which). The receptors stem from a man aged 55-75 years who had recovered from COVID-19. The CDR3 runs from the conserved cysteine through the conserved F or W.

V gene: TRBV19; J gene: TRBJ1-1; CDR3 protein: CATKRQAEAFF
V gene: TRBV5-5; J gene: TRBJ2-1; CDR3 protein: CASSLSRNEQFF
V gene: TRBV5-1; J gene: TRBJ2-7; CDR3 protein: CASSPGGYEQYF
V gene: TRBV5-4; J gene: TRBJ2-2; CDR3 protein: CASSLAGGAVTGELFF
V gene: TRBV7-8; J gene: TRBJ2-7; CDR3 protein: CANPQDSSYEQYF
V gene: TRBV7-2; J gene: TRBJ2-1; CDR3 protein: CASSPGRLAARTEQFF
V gene: TRBV15; J gene: TRBJ2-1; CDR3 protein: CATSRDLFSVGEQFF
V gene: TRBV7-9; J gene: TRBJ1-1; CDR3 protein: CASSLGLGNTEAFF
V gene: TRBV4-2; J gene: TRBJ2-5; CDR3 protein: CASSQVVQQETQYF
V gene: TRBV7-2; J gene: TRBJ2-7; CDR3 protein: CASSPMAVPTGEQYF
V gene: TRBV19; J gene: TRBJ1-1; CDR3 protein: CASTQMEGAAFF
V gene: TRBV19; J gene: TRBJ2-3; CDR3 protein: CASSHLAGGTDTQYF
V gene: TRBV7-9; J gene: TRBJ2-1; CDR3 protein: CASSSLLQGNEQFF
V gene: TRBV4-1; J gene: TRBJ1-1; CDR3 protein: CASSQTISRDRVNTEAFF
V gene: TRBV25-1; J gene: TRBJ1-3; CDR3 protein: CASSEAGLSGNTIYF
V gene: TRBV7-3; J gene: TRBJ2-7; CDR3 protein: CASSLAPGGFGEQYF
V gene: TRBV7-9; J gene: TRBJ2-5; CDR3 protein: CASSTSGGARETQYF
V gene: TRBV19; J gene: TRBJ1-2; CDR3 protein: CASERRVDYGYTF
V gene: TRBV19; J gene: TRBJ1-1; CDR3 protein: CASSIQGTAFF
V gene: TRBV5-1; J gene: TRBJ1-1; CDR3 protein: CASSPVEGQGLGNTEAFF
V gene: TRBV6-5; J gene: TRBJ1-6; CDR3 protein: CASQRDRAQGSPLHF
V gene: TRBV3-1/TRBV3-2; J gene: TRBJ1-1; CDR3 protein: CASSKGDRGLAEAFF
V gene: TRBV19; J gene: TRBJ1-2; CDR3 protein: CASSTAGTGGVHGYTF
V gene: TRBV7-6; J gene: TRBJ1-5; CDR3 protein: CASSLAPGTGVQPQHF
V gene: TRBV5-1; J gene: TRBJ2-3; CDR3 protein: CASSVGLAGARGPDTQYF
V gene: TRBV13; J gene: TRBJ1-1; CDR3 protein: CASSDRSGTEAFF
V gene: TRBV6-1; J gene: TRBJ2-2; CDR3 protein: CASSESPGQGANTGELFF
V gene: TRBV21-1; J gene: TRBJ1-5; CDR3 protein: CASRRGDRLNQPQHF